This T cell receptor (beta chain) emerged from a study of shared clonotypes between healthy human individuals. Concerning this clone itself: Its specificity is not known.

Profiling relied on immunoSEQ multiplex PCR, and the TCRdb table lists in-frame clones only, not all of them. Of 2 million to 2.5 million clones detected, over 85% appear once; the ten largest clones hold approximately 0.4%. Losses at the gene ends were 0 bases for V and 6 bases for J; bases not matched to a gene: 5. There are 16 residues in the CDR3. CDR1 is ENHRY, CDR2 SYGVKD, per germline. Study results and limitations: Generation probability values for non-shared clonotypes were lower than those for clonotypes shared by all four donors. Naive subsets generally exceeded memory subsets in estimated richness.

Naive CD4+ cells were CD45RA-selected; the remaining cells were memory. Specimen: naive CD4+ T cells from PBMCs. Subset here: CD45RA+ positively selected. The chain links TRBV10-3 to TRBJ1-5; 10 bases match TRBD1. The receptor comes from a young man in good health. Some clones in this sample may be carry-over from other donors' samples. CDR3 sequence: CAISESDRGVAQPQHF. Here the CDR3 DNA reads TGTGCCATCAGTGAGTCGGACAGGGGGGTAGCTCAGCCCCAGCATTTT.